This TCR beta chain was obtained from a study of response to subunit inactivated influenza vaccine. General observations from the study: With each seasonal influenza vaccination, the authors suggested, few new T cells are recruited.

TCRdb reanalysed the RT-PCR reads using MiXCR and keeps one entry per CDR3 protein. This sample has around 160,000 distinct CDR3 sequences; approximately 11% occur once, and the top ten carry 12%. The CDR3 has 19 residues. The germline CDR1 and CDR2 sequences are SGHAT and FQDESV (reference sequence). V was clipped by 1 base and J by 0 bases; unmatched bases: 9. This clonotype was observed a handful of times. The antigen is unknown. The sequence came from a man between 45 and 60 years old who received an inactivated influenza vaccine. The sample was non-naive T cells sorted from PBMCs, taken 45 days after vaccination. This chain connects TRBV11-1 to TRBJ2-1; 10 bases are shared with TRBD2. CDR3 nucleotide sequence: TGTGCCAGCAGCTTAGGGGCTAGCGGGAGAGTCTACTCCTACAATGAGCAGTTCTTC. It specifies CASSLGASGRVYSYNEQFF.